The sequence of this T cell receptor (beta chain) was determined in a study of blood T cell repertoires in COVID-19. Overall study context: Spain, Italy and the United States supplied samples that represented acute and convalescent COVID-19.

Profiled with immunoSEQ multiplex PCR; TCRdb holds only in-frame clones, not every one. The sample shows over 50,000 clones, 75% to 95% of them seen only once. The CDR3 loop spans 14 amino acids. CDR1 and CDR2 (germline): SNHLY, FYNNEI. The V end lost 7 bases, the J end lost 4 bases, and 13 bases lay between the germline ends. The J gene is TRBJ1-4, the V gene TRBV2; weak D call: TRBD1 (5 bases). Sequencing used peripheral blood. This receptor was taken from a man aged 50 or older with active COVID-19. Here the CDR3 reads CASTRTQVNEKLFF. The CDR3 bases are TGTGCCAGCACCAGGACACAGGTTAATGAAAAACTGTTTTTT. Full variable domain (outside the CDR3, taken from reference TRBV2 and TRBJ1-4): EPEVTQTPSHQVTQMGQEVILRCVPISNHLYFYWYRQILGQKVEFLVSFYNNEISEKSEIFDDQFSVERPDGSNFTLKIRSTKLEDSAMYFCASTRTQVNEKLFFGSGTQLSVL.